This TCR beta chain was recovered during a study of blood T cell repertoires in COVID-19. Turning to the study itself: Samples came from the United States, Italy and Spain, spanning acute and convalescent COVID-19. Sources were T cells, B-cell-depleted T cells, or PBMCs; the material itself was cDNA or gDNA.

A single count supports this clone. V lost 2 bases and J 4 bases, leaving 9 bases between the germline ends. Germline V gene data show CDR1 as MNHEY and CDR2 as SVGAGI. There are 15 residues in the CDR3. Under the authors' procedure: Amplified reference gene primers provided the basis for estimating nucleated cell counts. Some clones are missing from TCRdb's copy, which holds only in-frame ones; the method was immunoSEQ multiplex PCR. V, J and clone size are those of that table, while D and trimming were read from the DNA. The table has about 210,000 clones, 65% to 85% seen once; the top ten hold 9.5% to 15%.

The sequence was collected from a human donor in a cohort sampled during active COVID-19. The V call is TRBV6-5, the J call TRBJ1-6, with D perhaps TRBD1 (5 bases). Specimen: peripheral blood. CDR3: CASSYRDFYNSPLHF. The CDR3 DNA is TGTGCCAGCAGTTACCGGGACTTTTATAATTCACCCCTCCACTTT.